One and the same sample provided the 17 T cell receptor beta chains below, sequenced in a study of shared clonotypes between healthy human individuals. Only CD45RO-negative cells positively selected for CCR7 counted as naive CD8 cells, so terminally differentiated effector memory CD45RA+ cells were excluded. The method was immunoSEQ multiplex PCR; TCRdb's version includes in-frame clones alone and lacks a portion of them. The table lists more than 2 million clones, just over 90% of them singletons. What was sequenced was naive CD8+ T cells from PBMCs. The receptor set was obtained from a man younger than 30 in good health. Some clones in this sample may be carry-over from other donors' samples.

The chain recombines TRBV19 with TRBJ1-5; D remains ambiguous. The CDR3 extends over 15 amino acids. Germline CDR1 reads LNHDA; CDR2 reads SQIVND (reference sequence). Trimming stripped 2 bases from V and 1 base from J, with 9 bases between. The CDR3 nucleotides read TGTGCCAGTAGTATAAGGAGGGAGAGCAATCAGCCCCAGCATTTT. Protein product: CASSIRRESNQPQHF.

CDR3 bases: TGCGCCAGCAGCCTCCCAAAAGAATTTGCGGGAGGAACCACAGATACGCAGTATTTT. Residues: CASSLPKEFAGGTTDTQYF. The chain employs TRBV4-1 and TRBJ2-3; 8 bases align to TRBD2. CDR1 MGHRA and CDR2 YSYEKL come from the germline V gene. The CDR3 has 19 residues. V shed 4 bases and J 2 bases; nucleotides not matched to a gene: 17.

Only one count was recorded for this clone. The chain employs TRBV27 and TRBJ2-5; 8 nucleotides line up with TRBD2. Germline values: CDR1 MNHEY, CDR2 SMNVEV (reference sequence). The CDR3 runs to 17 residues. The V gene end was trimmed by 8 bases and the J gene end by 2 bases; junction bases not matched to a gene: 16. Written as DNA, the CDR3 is TGTGCCAGCCATGCCGAATCCGGGGGGGGCCGGCAAGAGACCCAGTACTTC. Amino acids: CASHAESGGGRQETQYF.

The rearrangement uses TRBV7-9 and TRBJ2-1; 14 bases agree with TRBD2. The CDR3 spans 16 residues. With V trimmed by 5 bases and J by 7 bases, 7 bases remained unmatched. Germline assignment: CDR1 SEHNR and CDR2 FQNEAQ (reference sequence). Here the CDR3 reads CASSPPGLAGANEQFF. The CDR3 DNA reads TGTGCCAGCAGCCCCCCGGGACTAGCGGGAGCAAATGAGCAGTTCTTC. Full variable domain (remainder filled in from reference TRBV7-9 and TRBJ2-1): DTGVSQNPRHKITKRGQNVTFRCDPISEHNRLYWYRQTLGQGPEFLTYFQNEAQLEKSRLLSDRFSAERPKGSFSTLEIQRTEQGDSAMYLCASSPPGLAGANEQFFGPGTRLTVL.

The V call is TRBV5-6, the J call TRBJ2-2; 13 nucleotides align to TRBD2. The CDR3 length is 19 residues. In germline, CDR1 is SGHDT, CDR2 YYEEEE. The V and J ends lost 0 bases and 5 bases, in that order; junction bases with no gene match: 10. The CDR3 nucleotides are TGTGCCAGCAGCTTGGCCGGACTAGCGGGAGCTGCGGGGACCGGGGAGCTGTTTTTT. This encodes CASSLAGLAGAAGTGELFF.

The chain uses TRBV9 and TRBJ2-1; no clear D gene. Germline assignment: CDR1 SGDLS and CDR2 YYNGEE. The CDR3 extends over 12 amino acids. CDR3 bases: TGTGCAAGTGGGCGGAGCCACAATGAGCAGTTCTTC. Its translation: CASGRSHNEQFF.

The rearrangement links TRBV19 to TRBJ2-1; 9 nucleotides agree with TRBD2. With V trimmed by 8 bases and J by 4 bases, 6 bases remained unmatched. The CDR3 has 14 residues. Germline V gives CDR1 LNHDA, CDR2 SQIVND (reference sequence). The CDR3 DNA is TGTGCCAGTGCTAGCGGGATCAGTTACAATGAGCAGTTCTTC. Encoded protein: CASASGISYNEQFF.

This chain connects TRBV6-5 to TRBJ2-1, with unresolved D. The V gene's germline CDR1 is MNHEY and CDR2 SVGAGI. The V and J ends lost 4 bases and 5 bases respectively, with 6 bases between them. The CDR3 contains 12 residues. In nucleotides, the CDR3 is TGTGCCAGCAGTTCAACTCACAATGAGCAGTTCTTC. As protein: CASSSTHNEQFF.

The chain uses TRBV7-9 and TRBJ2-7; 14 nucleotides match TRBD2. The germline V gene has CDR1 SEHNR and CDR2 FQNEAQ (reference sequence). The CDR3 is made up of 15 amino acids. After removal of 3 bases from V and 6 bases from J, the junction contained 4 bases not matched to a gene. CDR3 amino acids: CASSLGLAGAGEQYF. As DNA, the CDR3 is TGTGCCAGCAGCTTGGGACTAGCGGGAGCGGGCGAGCAGTACTTC.

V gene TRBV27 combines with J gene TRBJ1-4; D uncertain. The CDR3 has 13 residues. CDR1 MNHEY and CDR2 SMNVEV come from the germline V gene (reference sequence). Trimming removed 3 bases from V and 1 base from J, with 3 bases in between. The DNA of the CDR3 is TGTGCCAGCAGTTTGGGAACTAATGAAAAACTGTTTTTT. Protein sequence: CASSLGTNEKLFF.

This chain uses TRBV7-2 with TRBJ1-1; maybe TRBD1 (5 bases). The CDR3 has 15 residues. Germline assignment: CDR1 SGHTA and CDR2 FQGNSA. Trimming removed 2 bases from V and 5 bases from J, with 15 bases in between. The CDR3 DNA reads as TGTGCCAGCAGCTTATGGTCAGGGCGGGGAACTGAAGCTTTCTTT. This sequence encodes CASSLWSGRGTEAFF.

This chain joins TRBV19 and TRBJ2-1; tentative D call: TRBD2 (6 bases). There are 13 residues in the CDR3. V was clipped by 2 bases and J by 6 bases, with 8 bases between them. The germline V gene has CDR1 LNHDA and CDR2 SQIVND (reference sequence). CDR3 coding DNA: TGTGCCAGTAGTATAATGGGGGGCAATGAGCAGTTCTTC. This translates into CASSIMGGNEQFF.

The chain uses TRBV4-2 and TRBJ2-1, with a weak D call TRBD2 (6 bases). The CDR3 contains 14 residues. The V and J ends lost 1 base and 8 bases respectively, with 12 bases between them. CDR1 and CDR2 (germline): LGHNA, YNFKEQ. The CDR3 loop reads CASSQGETSYEQFF. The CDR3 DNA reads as TGTGCCAGCAGCCAAGGTGAGACTAGTTATGAGCAGTTCTTC.

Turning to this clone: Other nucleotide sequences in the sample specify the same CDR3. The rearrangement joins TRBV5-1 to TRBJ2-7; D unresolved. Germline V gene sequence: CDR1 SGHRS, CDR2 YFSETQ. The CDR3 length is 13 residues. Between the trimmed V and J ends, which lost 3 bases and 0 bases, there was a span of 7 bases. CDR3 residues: CASSWGTSYEQYF. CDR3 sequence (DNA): TGCGCCAGCAGCTGGGGAACCTCCTACGAGCAGTACTTC.

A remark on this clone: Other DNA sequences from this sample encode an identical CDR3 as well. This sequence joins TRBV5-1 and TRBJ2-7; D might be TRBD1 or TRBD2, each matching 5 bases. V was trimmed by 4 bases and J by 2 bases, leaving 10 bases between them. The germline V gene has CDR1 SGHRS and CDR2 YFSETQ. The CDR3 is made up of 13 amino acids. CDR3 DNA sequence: TGCGCCAGCAGCCCGGGGACGGCCTACGAGCAGTACTTC. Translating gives CASSPGTAYEQYF.

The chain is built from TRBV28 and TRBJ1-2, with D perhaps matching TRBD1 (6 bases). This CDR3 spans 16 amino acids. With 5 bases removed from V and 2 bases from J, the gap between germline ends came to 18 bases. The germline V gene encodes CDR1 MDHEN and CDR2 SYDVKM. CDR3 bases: TGTGCCAGCAGTGACCAGAGAGGGGACAACAACTATGGCTACACCTTC. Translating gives CASSDQRGDNNYGYTF.

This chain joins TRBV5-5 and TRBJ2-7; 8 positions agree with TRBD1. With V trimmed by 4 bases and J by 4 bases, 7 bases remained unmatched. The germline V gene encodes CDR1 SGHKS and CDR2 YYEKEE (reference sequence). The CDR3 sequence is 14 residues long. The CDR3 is CASSPTGGGYEQYF. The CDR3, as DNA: TGTGCCAGCAGCCCTACAGGGGGTGGGTACGAGCAGTACTTC.